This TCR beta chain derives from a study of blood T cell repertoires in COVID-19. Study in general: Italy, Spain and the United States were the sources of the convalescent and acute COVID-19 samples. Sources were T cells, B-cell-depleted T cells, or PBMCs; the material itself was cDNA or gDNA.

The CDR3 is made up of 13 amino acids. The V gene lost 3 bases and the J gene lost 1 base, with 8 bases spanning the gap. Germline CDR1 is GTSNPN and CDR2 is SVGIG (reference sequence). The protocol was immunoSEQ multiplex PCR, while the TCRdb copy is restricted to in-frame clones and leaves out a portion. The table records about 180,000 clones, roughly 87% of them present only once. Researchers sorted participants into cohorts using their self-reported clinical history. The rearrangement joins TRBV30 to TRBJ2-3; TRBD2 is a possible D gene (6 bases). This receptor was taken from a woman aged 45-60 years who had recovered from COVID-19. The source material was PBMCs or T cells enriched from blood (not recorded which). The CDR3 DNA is TGTGCCTGGAGGTTAGCGGGCACAGATACGCAGTATTTT. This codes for CAWRLAGTDTQYF.